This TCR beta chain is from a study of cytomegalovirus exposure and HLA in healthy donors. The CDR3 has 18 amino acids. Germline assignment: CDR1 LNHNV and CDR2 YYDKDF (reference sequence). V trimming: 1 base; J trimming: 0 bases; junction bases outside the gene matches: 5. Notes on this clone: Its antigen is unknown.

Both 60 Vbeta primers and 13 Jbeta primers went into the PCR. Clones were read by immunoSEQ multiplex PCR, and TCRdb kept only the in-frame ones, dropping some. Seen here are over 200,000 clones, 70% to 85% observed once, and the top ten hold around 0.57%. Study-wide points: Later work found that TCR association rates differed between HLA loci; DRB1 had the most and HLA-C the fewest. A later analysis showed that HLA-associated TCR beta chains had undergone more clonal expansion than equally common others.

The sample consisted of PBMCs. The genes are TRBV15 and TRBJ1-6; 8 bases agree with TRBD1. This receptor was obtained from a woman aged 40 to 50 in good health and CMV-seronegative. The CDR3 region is CATSRVGTGSSYNSPLHF. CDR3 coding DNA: TGTGCCACCAGCAGAGTGGGGACAGGAAGCTCCTATAATTCACCCCTCCACTTT.